Detailed here is one TCR beta chain. The germline CDR1 and CDR2 sequences are MDHEN and SYDVKM. After removal of 3 bases from V and 1 base from J, the junction contained 3 bases not matched to a gene. This CDR3 has 16 amino acids. Profiled with immunoSEQ multiplex PCR; TCRdb holds only in-frame clones, not every one. The sample has around 95,000 clones, 90% to 95% seen once. The record originates from a study of T cell changes during pregnancy in multiple sclerosis. This receptor was obtained from a female donor in good health, enrolled as a control in a pregnancy study. The chain joins TRBV28 to TRBJ2-2; 9 positions agree with TRBD2. The input for sequencing was peripheral blood, taken after pregnancy. The CDR3 reads CASSFSTSGNTGELFF. CDR3 bases: TGTGCCAGCAGTTTTTCGACTAGCGGGAACACCGGGGAGCTGTTTTTT.